The 18 T cell receptor beta chains in this list originate from one sample, sequenced in a study of response to subunit inactivated influenza vaccine. MiXCR, applied by TCRdb to the RT-PCR reads, yields one record per CDR3 protein. Altogether fewer than 800,000 distinct CDR3 sequences are present, more than 15% being singletons, with the ten largest covering around a tenth. Sequenced here: PBMCs from blood, sampled 11 to 12 days after vaccination. These receptor sequences come from a man in his forties or fifties who received an inactivated influenza vaccine.

The sample holds a few counts of this clonotype. The rearrangement links TRBV7-2 to TRBJ2-1; TRBD2 matches 7 bases. The V gene end was trimmed by 6 bases and the J gene end by 1 base; junction bases not matched to a gene: 6. From germline, CDR1 is SGHTA and CDR2 FQGNSA. This CDR3 is 15 amino acids long. CDR3 coding DNA: TGTGCCAGCAGGGGCGGGCGGGGGTCCTACAATGAGCAGTTCTTC. Protein: CASRGGRGSYNEQFF.

This clonotype appeared a few times. The chain has TRBV5-1 and TRBJ2-4; 7 bases fit TRBD2. The CDR3 extends over 16 amino acids. J was trimmed by 0 bases and V by 7 bases; bases with no gene match: 10. The germline CDR1 and CDR2 sequences are SGHRS and YFSETQ. For the CDR3, the DNA is TGCGCCAGCCGGGGCGAGGGACTACTAGCCAAAAACATTCAGTACTTC. Its protein product is CASRGEGLLAKNIQYF.

This chain links TRBV7-8 with TRBJ1-2; 8 nucleotides match TRBD1. The V and J ends lost 5 bases and 7 bases, in that order; junction bases with no gene match: 18. There are 17 residues in the CDR3. In germline, CDR1 is SGHVS, CDR2 FQNEAQ. This CDR3 is CASSTLMASGGESGYTF. Here the CDR3 DNA reads TGTGCCAGCAGCACCCTTATGGCGTCAGGGGGCGAGTCTGGCTACACCTTC.

This clonotype appeared many times. The rearrangement links TRBV25-1 to TRBJ2-7; tentatively, D is TRBD1 (6 bases). This CDR3 contains 11 residues. V lost 8 bases and J lost 9, with 14 bases in between. Germline-derived CDR1 and CDR2 are MGHDK and SYGVNS. The CDR3: CASRTAKLQYF. The CDR3 region has the DNA TGTGCCAGCCGGACAGCCAAGTTGCAGTACTTC.

The chain combines TRBV11-2 with TRBJ2-1, with 12 nucleotides matching TRBD2. The CDR3 totals 14 residues. The trim removed 5 bases at V and 7 bases at J, leaving 3 bases unmatched. Germline CDR1 and CDR2: SGHAT and FQNNGV. The CDR3 coding sequence is TGTGCCAGCAGCCCTAGCGGGGGGGCAAATGAGCAGTTCTTC. It encodes CASSPSGGANEQFF.

This clonotype was seen only a few times. The chain joins TRBV10-3 to TRBJ2-5; D ambiguous. Per germline, CDR1 ENHRY and CDR2 SYGVKD. The CDR3 runs to 15 residues. V shed 0 bases and J shed 5 bases, with 13 bases lying between them. The chain's CDR3 is CAISESASVGETQYF. The CDR3 DNA follows: TGTGCCATCAGTGAGTCGGCTAGTGTTGGGGAGACCCAGTACTTC.

This clonotype has more than one count but fewer than ten. This sequence joins TRBV6-1 and TRBJ2-7, with D maybe TRBD1 (6 bases). The CDR3 totals 15 residues. Between the trimmed V and J ends, which lost 8 bases and 0 bases, there was a span of 17 bases. Germline CDR1 MNHNS, CDR2 SASEGT. The CDR3 sequence is CASRPGQFNSYEQYF. The CDR3 region has the DNA TGTGCCAGCCGGCCAGGACAGTTCAACTCCTACGAGCAGTACTTC.

The chain recombines TRBV4-1 with TRBJ2-5, with no clear D. CDR3 length equals 13 residues. The germline V gene encodes CDR1 MGHRA and CDR2 YSYEKL. V gave up 0 bases and J gave up 9 bases, with 11 bases separating them. CDR3 nucleotide sequence: TGCGCCAGCAGCCAAGATCTTTTTTCTGCCCAGTACTTC. Amino acid sequence: CASSQDLFSAQYF.

About this clonotype: One end of the junction varies from germline; a read error may be responsible. This chain joins TRBV6-1 and TRBJ2-1; D is possibly TRBD1 or TRBD2 (5 bases each). There are 14 residues in the CDR3. Germline V gives CDR1 MNHNS, CDR2 SASEGT. DNA for the CDR3: TGTGTCAGCAGGGAGACTCCGTCCTACAATGAGCAGTTCTTC. Translated: CVSRETPSYNEQFF.

This clonotype was seen a few times. This chain joins TRBV28 and TRBJ2-7; TRBD2 might be the D (5 bases). Germline V lookup: CDR1 MDHEN, CDR2 SYDVKM. The ends were cut back, 5 bases at V and 0 bases at J, with 14 bases in the middle. CDR3 length: 15 amino acids. This CDR3 reads CASSPATIGSYEQYF. CDR3 DNA: TGTGCCAGCAGTCCTGCGACTATTGGCTCCTACGAGCAGTACTTC.

This chain links TRBV28 with TRBJ1-1, with D uncertain. The germline CDR1 and CDR2 sequences are MDHEN and SYDVKM. CDR3 length equals 12 residues. CDR3 protein: CATRMMNTEAFF. In DNA form, the CDR3 reads TGTGCTACACGGATGATGAACACTGAAGCTTTCTTT.

This clonotype was recorded a few times. The V gene is TRBV29-1, the J gene TRBJ1-2; D not certain. CDR3 length: 15 amino acids. The germline V gene encodes CDR1 SQVTM and CDR2 ANQGSEA. V dropped 1 base and J dropped 1 base, with 13 bases sitting between them. This CDR3 reads CSVEVSPKGNYGYTF. DNA for the CDR3: TGCAGCGTTGAAGTTTCCCCAAAGGGTAACTATGGCTACACCTTC.

This clonotype was counted ten times or more. The chain uses TRBV3-1 and TRBJ2-1; 7 nucleotides line up with TRBD2. V shed 6 bases and J 0 bases; nucleotides not matched to a gene: 2. Germline CDR1 and CDR2: LGHDT and YNNKEL (reference sequence). The CDR3 extends over 14 amino acids. The CDR3 DNA reads as TGTGCCAGCAGACTAGCGTCCTCCTACAATGAGCAGTTCTTC. Protein: CASRLASSYNEQFF.

This chain uses TRBV27 with TRBJ2-5; 7 bases match TRBD1. CDR3 length: 14 amino acids. V trimming: 4 bases; J trimming: 2 bases; junction bases outside the gene matches: 4. Germline loops: CDR1 MNHEY, CDR2 SMNVEV (reference sequence). The CDR3 DNA is TGTGCCAGCAGTTCGGGACAGAATCAAGAGACCCAGTACTTC. Residues: CASSSGQNQETQYF.

For the CDR3, the DNA is TGTGCCAGCAGTGGGGGCTTCCGCTCCTACGAGCAGTACTTC. Translating it yields CASSGGFRSYEQYF. V is TRBV7-9 and J is TRBJ2-7, with D maybe TRBD1 (6 bases). CDR1 SEHNR and CDR2 FQNEAQ come from the germline V gene (reference sequence). With 6 bases removed from V and 0 bases from J, the gap between germline ends came to 12 bases. This CDR3 is 14 amino acids long.

This clonotype was detected a few times. V is TRBV5-6 and J is TRBJ2-1; D gene unclear. V was shortened by 2 bases and J by 2 bases, with 2 bases between the two germline ends. Germline CDR1 SGHDT, CDR2 YYEEEE. The length of the CDR3 is 12 residues. CDR3 region: CASSFPYNEQFF. CDR3 coding DNA: TGTGCCAGCAGCTTCCCCTACAATGAGCAGTTCTTC.

This chain uses TRBV5-1 with TRBJ2-1, with D possibly TRBD2 on 6 matching bases. The germline V gene has CDR1 SGHRS and CDR2 YFSETQ. The CDR3 has 16 amino acids. Trimming took 0 bases from V and 2 from J, leaving 12 bases between them. CDR3 sequence reads: CASSLARRRAYNEQFF. CDR3 in DNA: TGCGCCAGCAGCTTGGCCCGAAGGAGGGCCTACAATGAGCAGTTCTTC. Full variable domain (remainder filled in from reference TRBV5-1 and TRBJ2-1): KAGVTQTPRYLIKTRGQQVTLSCSPISGHRSVSWYQQTPGQGLQFLFEYFSETQRNKGNFPGRFSGRQFSNSRSEMNVSTLELGDSALYLCASSLARRRAYNEQFFGPGTRLTVL.

The CDR3 nucleotides read TGTGCCAGCAGACGACGGGACTTTGAGAACACCGGGGAGCTGTTTTTT. Residues: CASRRRDFENTGELFF. This rearrangement joins TRBV12-3 or TRBV12-4 to TRBJ2-2, with D perhaps matching TRBD2 (6 bases). The CDR3 sequence is 16 residues long. Trimming cost V 6 bases and J 1 base, with 15 bases left between them.